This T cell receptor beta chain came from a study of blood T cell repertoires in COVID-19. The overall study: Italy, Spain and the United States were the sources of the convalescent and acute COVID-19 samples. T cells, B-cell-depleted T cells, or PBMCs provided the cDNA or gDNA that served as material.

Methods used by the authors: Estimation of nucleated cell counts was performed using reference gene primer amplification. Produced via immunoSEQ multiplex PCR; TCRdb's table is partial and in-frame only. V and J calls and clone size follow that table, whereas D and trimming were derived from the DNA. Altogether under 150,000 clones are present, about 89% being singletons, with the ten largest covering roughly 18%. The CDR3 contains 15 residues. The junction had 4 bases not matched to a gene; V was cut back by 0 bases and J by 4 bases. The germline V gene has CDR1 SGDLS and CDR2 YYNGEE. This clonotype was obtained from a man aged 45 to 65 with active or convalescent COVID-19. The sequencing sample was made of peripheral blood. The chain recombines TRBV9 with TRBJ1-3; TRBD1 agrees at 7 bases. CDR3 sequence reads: CASSVGQGSGNTIYF. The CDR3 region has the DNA TGTGCCAGCAGCGTAGGACAGGGTTCGGGAAACACCATATATTTT.